These 8 T cell receptor beta chains share one sample of origin, sequenced in a study of blood T cell repertoires in COVID-19 (dated by TCRdb to the early 2020s). The library came from the immunoSEQ multiplex PCR assay. TCRdb re-hosts the immuneACCESS table, in-frame sequences only. Its copies lack some clones; in the studies checked, an unresolved V gene accounts for under half of them, and the cause for the rest is not known. The sample includes about 120,000 clones, with around 76% observed a single time. The top ten clones comprise roughly 5% of the sample. The specimen sequenced was peripheral blood. The source is a man in his sixties with acute or convalescent COVID-19.

V is TRBV10-1 and J is TRBJ2-1; 12 bases align to TRBD1. There are 16 residues in the CDR3. The V and J ends lost 1 base and 9 bases, in that order; junction bases with no gene match: 7. The V gene's germline CDR1 is WNHNN and CDR2 SYGVQD (reference sequence). CDR3 sequence reads: CASSEFRDRGLGEQFF. The CDR3 nucleotides read TGCGCCAGCAGTGAGTTTAGGGACAGGGGGCTTGGTGAGCAGTTCTTC.

This clone was seen more than once but under ten times. V gene TRBV6-2 or TRBV6-3 combines with J gene TRBJ1-2, with D tentatively TRBD1 (5 bases). The V gene's germline CDR1 is MNHEY and CDR2 SVGEGT. The CDR3 has 16 residues. V lost 6 bases and J lost 2, with 19 bases in between. CDR3 residues: CASSTHPDNVNYGYTF. CDR3 DNA: TGTGCCAGCAGCACACACCCGGACAATGTAAACTATGGCTACACCTTC.

CDR3 amino acids: CATSDLRREQFF. The DNA for the CDR3 is TGTGCCACCAGTGATTTGAGGCGGGAGCAGTTCTTC. The gene calls are TRBV24-1 and TRBJ2-1; D is ambiguous. Trimming shortened V by 0 bases and J by 10 bases, and 6 bases separated the two germline ends. From germline, CDR1 is KGHDR and CDR2 SFDVKD. This CDR3 has 12 residues.

The V call is TRBV9, the J call TRBJ2-3, with TRBD2 matching over 10 bases. The junction had 11 bases not matched to a gene; V was cut back by 3 bases and J by 4 bases. Germline-derived CDR1 and CDR2 are SGDLS and YYNGEE. This CDR3 is 17 amino acids long. CDR3 sequence: CASSGGPSGSFADTQYF. For the CDR3, the DNA is TGTGCCAGCAGCGGGGGACCTAGCGGGAGTTTCGCAGATACGCAGTATTTT. The variable domain in full, completed from reference TRBV9 and TRBJ2-3, reads DSGVTQTPKHLITATGQRVTLRCSPRSGDLSVYWYQQSLDQGLQFLIQYYNGEERAKGNILERFSAQQFPDLHSELNLSSLELGDSALYFCASSGGPSGSFADTQYFGPGTRLTVL.

The rearrangement links TRBV10-3 to TRBJ2-1; 10 nucleotides align to TRBD1. V shed 5 bases and J 6 bases; nucleotides not matched to a gene: 4. The CDR3 contains 14 residues. The germline gives CDR1 ENHRY, CDR2 SYGVKD. The CDR3 DNA sequence: TGTGCCATCAGTCAGACAGGGGGCCCCAATGAGCAGTTCTTC. Its translation is CAISQTGGPNEQFF.

The CDR3 reads CASSLGTGGVGKAFF. CDR3 bases: TGTGCCAGCAGCCTAGGGACAGGGGGAGTTGGGAAGGCTTTCTTT. The rearrangement links TRBV14 to TRBJ1-1, with 11 bases matching TRBD1. Germline trimming cut 4 bases from V and 11 bases from J; bases unmatched to any gene: 12. Germline lookup yields CDR1 SGHDN and CDR2 FVKESK. The CDR3 is made up of 15 amino acids.

The gene calls are TRBV9 and TRBJ2-3, with D perhaps TRBD2 (5 bases). This CDR3 contains 14 residues. Trimming shortened V by 7 bases and J by 0 bases, and 12 bases separated the two germline ends. The germline gives CDR1 SGDLS, CDR2 YYNGEE. The CDR3 nucleotides read TGTGCCAGCGCTTACGGGGAGAGCACAGATACGCAGTATTTT. Protein product: CASAYGESTDTQYF.

This clone was seen only once. The V gene is TRBV29-1, the J gene TRBJ2-1; 11 bases fit TRBD2. The CDR3 loop spans 12 amino acids. V lost 8 bases and J lost 6; bases outside the gene matches: 3. Germline CDR1 and CDR2: SQVTM and ANQGSEA. The DNA of the CDR3 is TGCAGCTTAGCGGGAGGGCCCAATGAGCAGTTCTTC. Its protein is CSLAGGPNEQFF.